This is a list of T cell receptor beta chains from one sample in a study of cytomegalovirus exposure and HLA in healthy donors. Only in-frame clones appear in the TCRdb table, and some are missing; sequencing was by immunoSEQ multiplex PCR. The table shows roughly 260,000 clones, with roughly four fifths occurring only once. Sequencing was performed on PBMCs. These receptors were obtained from a woman in her forties in good health and CMV-seropositive. Both conserved end residues are part of each CDR3. Fields, in order: V gene, clone size, D gene, J gene, CDR3 protein, CDR3 DNA. D genes are given only for firm matches. The size of a clone is reported for some rows only, either as once, few or many, or as a class for expanded clones.

V: TRBV5-1; size: NA; D: NA; J: TRBJ1-1; CDR3: CASSPRLNTEAFF; DNA: TGCGCCAGCAGCCCCAGGTTGAACACTGAAGCTTTCTTT
V: TRBV11-2; size: NA; D: TRBD2; J: TRBJ2-1; CDR3: CASSSLRGREGHEQFF; DNA: TGTGCCAGCAGCTCCCTTCGTGGGCGGGAGGGCCATGAGCAGTTCTTC
V: TRBV28; size: NA; D: NA; J: TRBJ2-7; CDR3: CASRNSREPEQYF; DNA: TGTGCCAGCAGGAACTCACGGGAGCCCGAGCAGTACTTC
V: TRBV13; size: once; D: TRBD2; J: TRBJ2-7; CDR3: CASSLGGTSGDAYEQYF; DNA: TGTGCCAGCAGCTTAGGAGGGACTAGCGGGGATGCCTACGAGCAGTACTTC
V: TRBV7-9; size: NA; D: TRBD2; J: TRBJ2-1; CDR3: CASSLISRGSNEQFF; DNA: TGTGCCAGCAGCTTAATCTCGCGGGGGTCCAATGAGCAGTTCTTC
V: TRBV5-8; size: NA; D: NA; J: TRBJ2-7; CDR3: CASSFRDSYYEQYF; DNA: TGTGCCAGCAGCTTTCGAGACAGCTACTACGAGCAGTACTTC
V: TRBV7-9; size: NA; D: NA; J: TRBJ1-2; CDR3: CASSGDTAYYGYTF; DNA: TGTGCCAGCAGCGGGGACACCGCATACTATGGCTACACCTTC
V: TRBV4-2; size: once; D: TRBD2; J: TRBJ2-2; CDR3: CASSQGDGRALNTGELFF; DNA: TGTGCCAGCAGCCAAGGGGACGGGAGGGCCCTGAACACCGGGGAGCTGTTTTTT
V: TRBV6-6; size: NA; D: NA; J: TRBJ2-1; CDR3: CASSFPGGYEQFF; DNA: TGTGCCAGCAGTTTCCCGGGTGGGTATGAGCAGTTCTTC
V: TRBV7-6; size: NA; D: NA; J: TRBJ1-1; CDR3: CASSLVGQGFTEAFF; DNA: TGTGCCAGCAGCTTAGTGGGGCAGGGGTTCACTGAAGCTTTCTTT
V: TRBV5-4; size: NA; D: NA; J: TRBJ2-2; CDR3: CASSLGGYQGGGELFF; DNA: TGTGCCAGCAGCTTGGGGGGCTACCAAGGGGGCGGGGAGCTGTTTTTT